This T cell receptor beta chain was observed in a study of cytomegalovirus exposure and HLA in healthy donors. The study's findings and limits: As a later analysis showed, several of the most significant clusters appeared to be linked to common viral pathogens. Association of a missense DCLRE1C variant with TCR beta V- and J-gene trimming was reported in a later analysis. As was reported, the HLA-A and HLA-B alleles of most subjects were accurately predicted from TCR beta sequences.

PCR was performed using 60 Vbeta and 13 Jbeta primers. Data came from immunoSEQ multiplex PCR; TCRdb stores just in-frame clones and leaves some out. The record lists tens of thousands of clones, of which the ten most abundant hold 3% to 4%. The V gene lost 7 bases and the J gene lost 5 bases, with 11 bases spanning the gap. The CDR3 has 11 residues. The germline CDR1 and CDR2 sequences are GTSNPN and SVGIG (reference sequence). In the case of this clone: The antigen is undetermined.

What was sequenced was PBMCs. The sequence was obtained from a man aged 18 to 30 in good health and CMV-seropositive. The rearrangement links TRBV30 to TRBJ1-1; D unresolved. The CDR3 loop reads CASGGRTEAFF. As DNA, the CDR3 is TGTGCCTCTGGTGGGAGGACTGAAGCTTTCTTT.